This is a list of T cell receptor beta chains from one sample in a study of identical twins. TCRdb reprocessed the 5' RACE reads with MiXCR, giving one entry per CDR3 protein. The sample has about 530,000 distinct CDR3 sequences, 13% to 15% seen once. This sample also appeared in a second study, on yellow fever vaccine responses in identical twins.

The sequencing input was CD4+ T cells sorted from blood. The receptor source for this set is a woman between 18 and 30 years old in good health. CDR3s include the opening cysteine and the closing phenylalanine or tryptophan. The order of the fields is V gene, J gene, D gene, clone size, CDR3 DNA, CDR3 protein. A D gene is named only where the DNA matches it firmly. The size entry is marked missing in some rows and otherwise reads once, few, many or a size class.

>TRBV5-1|TRBJ1-5|.|few
TGCGCCAGCAGCCAAGCCGGGGGGACTAATCAGCCCCAGCATTTT
CASSQAGGTNQPQHF
>TRBV20-1|TRBJ2-1|.|.
TGCAGTGCTACCGAGAGTCTAGCTCACAACAATGAGCAGTTCTTC
CSATESLAHNNEQFF
>TRBV5-1|TRBJ1-4|.|many
TGCGCCAGCAGACCGGATTCTGGCGAAAAACTGTTTTTT
CASRPDSGEKLFF
>TRBV28|TRBJ2-5|.|few
TGTGCCAGCACCTCAAGCCGAGAAGAGACCCAGTACTTC
CASTSSREETQYF
>TRBV2|TRBJ1-1|TRBD1|.
TGTGCCAGCAGAAGACAGGGGCCGAACACTGAAGCTTTCTTT
CASRRQGPNTEAFF
>TRBV7-3|TRBJ2-3|.|few
TGTGCCAGCAGCTTGGGAGCCCACACACGAGATACGCAGTATTTT
CASSLGAHTRDTQYF
>TRBV14|TRBJ2-1|TRBD2|many
TGTGCCAGCAGCCCGACTAGCGGGAACTACAATGAGCAGTTCTTC
CASSPTSGNYNEQFF
>TRBV2|TRBJ2-1|.|.
TGTGCCAGCAGTGAAAGGGGACTTTACAATGAGCAGTTCTTC
CASSERGLYNEQFF
>TRBV12-3/TRBV12-4|TRBJ1-2|.|.
TGTGCCAGCAGTTTCCGACCCCTGGGGGGGGGCTACACCTTC
CASSFRPLGGGYTF
>TRBV7-2|TRBJ2-7|TRBD2|.
TGTGCCAGCAGCTTAGGAGCGGGAGAAAGACACGAGCAGTACTTC
CASSLGAGERHEQYF
>TRBV29-1|TRBJ2-7|TRBD1|few
TGCAGCCCCCGATCTCGACAGGGGGCCTACGAGCAGTACTTC
CSPRSRQGAYEQYF
>TRBV12-3/TRBV12-4|TRBJ2-2|.|.
TGTGCCAGCAGTGTCGGGACTCCGAACACCGGGGAGCTGTTTTTT
CASSVGTPNTGELFF
>TRBV9|TRBJ1-1|TRBD1|few
TGTGCCAGCAGCGATCTTTCGACAGGGCCGGCTTTCTTT
CASSDLSTGPAFF
>TRBV5-1|TRBJ2-5|.|once
TGCGCCAGCAGCACCGATGTCGGGGGGCCTGAGACCCAGTACTTC
CASSTDVGGPETQYF
>TRBV29-1|TRBJ2-1|.|many
TGCAGCGTTGAAGAGGGGGCCAAGACGAATGAGCAGTTCTTC
CSVEEGAKTNEQFF
>TRBV10-3|TRBJ2-1|.|.
TGTGCCATCAGTGAAGAACCCAGAAATGAGCAGTTCTTC
CAISEEPRNEQFF